These 12 T cell receptor beta chains share one sample of origin, sequenced in a study of blood T cell repertoires in COVID-19. Measured with immunoSEQ multiplex PCR; TCRdb has only the in-frame clones, and not every one. The table lists some 70,000 clones, about 87% of them singletons. Sequencing was carried out using peripheral blood. The receptors derive from a woman in her 70s with acute or convalescent COVID-19.

The chain recombines TRBV5-1 with TRBJ1-4; 9 bases align to TRBD1. The CDR3 covers 15 residues. Germline assignment: CDR1 SGHRS and CDR2 YFSETQ. After removal of 4 bases from V and 7 bases from J, the junction contained 8 bases not matched to a gene. CDR3 sequence (DNA): TGCGCCAGCAGCCCGAACAGGGGGCGAGGTGAAAAACTGTTTTTT. Translation: CASSPNRGRGEKLFF.

The gene calls are TRBV19 and TRBJ2-2; 8 nucleotides match TRBD1. With 6 bases clipped from V and 4 bases from J, the junction kept 7 bases outside the gene matches. CDR1 and CDR2 (germline): LNHDA, SQIVND (reference sequence). The CDR3 has 15 amino acids. This CDR3 reads CASRGQGGTTGELFF. The CDR3 nucleotides are TGTGCCAGTAGAGGACAGGGAGGTACCACCGGGGAGCTGTTTTTT.

CDR3 sequence reads: CASSQRRTGGYEQYF. CDR3 bases: TGTGCCAGCAGCCAACGCCGGACAGGGGGCTACGAGCAGTACTTC. The genes are TRBV3-1 (or the pseudogene TRBV3-2) and TRBJ2-7; 10 bases match TRBD1. Germline V gene sequence: CDR1 LGHDT, CDR2 YNNKEL (reference sequence). The J segment lost 3 bases and the V segment lost 2 bases, leaving 4 bases of the junction unmatched. The CDR3 has 15 amino acids.

V usage is TRBV14 and J usage is TRBJ2-7, with 8 nucleotides matching TRBD2. Per the germline V gene, CDR1 is SGHDN and CDR2 is FVKESK. The CDR3 runs to 15 residues. V shed 0 bases, J shed 2 bases, and the junction held 3 bases outside the gene matches. As DNA, the CDR3 is TGTGCCAGCAGCCAAGAAAACGGGAGGGCCTACGAGCAGTACTTC. It specifies CASSQENGRAYEQYF.

The rearrangement links TRBV28 to TRBJ1-2, with a weak D call TRBD1 (5 bases). The CDR3 spans 13 residues. Germline assignment: CDR1 MDHEN and CDR2 SYDVKM. V lost 6 bases and J lost 1, with 9 bases in between. Here the CDR3 reads CASSPQVNYGYTF. The CDR3 DNA reads as TGTGCCAGCAGCCCACAGGTTAACTATGGCTACACCTTC.

The chain joins TRBV25-1 to TRBJ1-2; D is ambiguous. This CDR3 has 13 residues. Trimming took 5 bases from V and 1 from J, leaving 8 bases between them. Germline V gene data show CDR1 as MGHDK and CDR2 as SYGVNS. CDR3 bases: TGTGCCAGCAGTCCCCGGGGTAACTATGGCTACACCTTC. It yields the protein CASSPRGNYGYTF.

The V call is TRBV7-8, the J call TRBJ2-7, with 9 bases fitting TRBD1. After removal of 3 bases from V and 1 base from J, the junction contained 1 base not matched to a gene. This CDR3 is 14 amino acids long. The germline V gene encodes CDR1 SGHVS and CDR2 FQNEAQ. The CDR3 region is CASSFGQGSYEQYF. CDR3 nucleotides: TGTGCCAGCAGCTTCGGACAGGGGTCCTACGAGCAGTACTTC.

The chain uses TRBV28 and TRBJ1-5; TRBD1 matches 8 bases. This CDR3 comprises 15 residues. The junction had 3 bases not matched to a gene; V was cut back by 3 bases and J by 2 bases. Germline CDR1 and CDR2: MDHEN and SYDVKM. CDR3: CASSFDRGGNQPQHF. CDR3 coding DNA: TGTGCCAGCAGTTTCGACAGGGGAGGCAATCAGCCCCAGCATTTT.

The CDR3 DNA is TGTGCCAGCACAACAGTTCCGAACACTGAAGCTTTCTTT. Its translation: CASTTVPNTEAFF. The chain carries TRBV2 and TRBJ1-1; D is uncertain. This CDR3 region has 13 residues. Germline CDR1 and CDR2: SNHLY and FYNNEI. Between the trimmed V and J ends, which lost 7 bases and 1 base, there was a span of 10 bases. Supplemented by reference TRBV2 and TRBJ1-1, the full variable domain reads EPEVTQTPSHQVTQMGQEVILRCVPISNHLYFYWYRQILGQKVEFLVSFYNNEISEKSEIFDDQFSVERPDGSNFTLKIRSTKLEDSAMYFCASTTVPNTEAFFGQGTRLTVV.

The chain recombines TRBV5-5 with TRBJ2-7, with TRBD2 identical over 9 bases. Germline CDR1 reads SGHKS; CDR2 reads YYEKEE (reference sequence). CDR3 length: 16 residues. The J segment lost 0 bases and the V segment lost 5 bases, leaving 9 bases of the junction unmatched. The CDR3: CASSFLVRGGSYEQYF. For the CDR3, the DNA is TGTGCCAGCAGTTTTCTTGTGCGGGGGGGCTCCTACGAGCAGTACTTC.

This chain connects TRBV7-2 to TRBJ1-2; D not certain. Trimming shortened V by 1 base and J by 14 bases, and 20 bases separated the two germline ends. Germline loops: CDR1 SGHTA, CDR2 FQGNSA. This CDR3 region has 14 residues. The CDR3 coding sequence is TGTGCCAGCAGCTTAGAAACGGAGCCTTTTGTTGAGACCTTC. Translation: CASSLETEPFVETF.

The chain couples TRBV2 to TRBJ2-5; tentatively, D is TRBD2 (7 bases). CDR3 length equals 15 residues. Germline assignment: CDR1 SNHLY and CDR2 FYNNEI. V was trimmed by 4 bases and J by 4 bases, leaving 16 bases between them. CDR3 residues: CASSAGGKAGETQYF. Written as DNA, the CDR3 is TGTGCCAGCAGTGCGGGGGGCAAGGCAGGAGAGACCCAGTACTTC.